This TCR beta chain originates from a study of shared clonotypes between healthy human individuals (dated by TCRdb to 2018 to 2021). In the study overall: The cohort included a few men and a couple of women between 18 and 49 years of age. For each donor, CD4 naive and CD4 memory were each given three plates, CD8 naive was given two plates, and CD8 memory was given one plate. The study deeply sequenced blood TCR repertoires of five healthy adults to estimate repertoire size and the extent of clonotype sharing between individuals. To increase sequencing depth and limit assay-specific biases, TCR repertoire library preparation and sequencing were carried out by different laboratories using diverse techniques. Leukapheresis yielded between about 0.85 and 10 billion PBMCs per donor.

Regarding this clone: Its binding antigen is unknown. Base quality data are lacking; no much larger clone is found one base away.

For this chain, trimming is 5 bases at the V end and 5 bases at the J end, and the number of junction bases without a gene match is 10. The cysteine opens and the phenylalanine closes a CDR3 of 15 amino acids. Solely the CDR3 DNA is kept, with 45 bases framed from the first base. CDR1 and CDR2 (SGHVS, FQNEAQ) derive from the germline V gene. Using the deep immunoSEQ assay, TCR CDR3 regions were amplified from genomic DNA by multiplex PCR. Extracted genomic DNA from each cell subset was spread evenly across all wells of several immunoSEQ 96-well plates, with each plate serving as a replicate. For sorted subsets, each replicate PCR was loaded with about 0.2 ug genomic DNA, equivalent to 30,000 to 35,000 T cell genomes. The purified libraries were quantified using a Qubit 3.0 fluorometer, sized with a Bioanalyzer 2100, and then quantified again using the KAPA Library Quantification kit. Each immunoSEQ 96-well plate was sequenced on its own single-read 150-cycle Illumina NextSeq 550 flow cell. For the original study's pipeline: Because the immunoSEQ output included only junctional sequences and no quality scores, the filtering could not be the same as the filtering used for full-length reads. Sequences were annotated with PyIR, a Python wrapper for IgBLAST v1.9, using IMGT germline references to assign V/J genes and CDR3. Reads were filtered out if the reads had weak V/J assignments (E-value above 1e-6), no CDR3, stop codons, out-of-frame junctions, or ambiguous translated residues. V3J clonotypes were defined as sequences sharing the same inferred V gene, J gene, and CDR3 amino acid sequence. Percentage overlap between repertoires was computed as shared unique clonotypes divided by the size of the smaller repertoire. Repertoire richness was assessed with RTK rarefaction, the Chao1 estimator, and Recon v2.1 estimates of unobserved clonotypes. For all TCRbeta clonotypes obtained by the gDNA method from several donors, generation probabilities were computed with OLGA. Imported from immuneACCESS, the table was reduced by TCRdb to in-frame sequences with V and J called. These copies leave out some clones; in studies compared against another copy, an unresolved V gene accounts for under half, and the cause of the remainder is not known. D and trimming were read from the DNA, whereas the V and J calls and clone size are those reported in that table. Recorded for this sample are roughly 2.1 million clones; 85% to 95% of them occurred a single time. The ten largest clonotypes hold 1.5% to 2% of the sample.

For the CD8 naive samples, CD45RO-negative cells were positively selected for CCR7, yielding a CD45RA+CCR7+ population from which TemRA cells were excluded. The donors were healthy, HIV-negative adults with no recently reported acute infections or vaccinations. Every donor was a Caucasian adult living in Nashville, Tennessee, USA. Blood was collected by leukapheresis, and PBMCs were isolated by Ficoll-Histopaque density gradient centrifugation and then cryopreserved in liquid nitrogen vapor phase. Analytical flow cytometry was used to check the purity and quantity of every magnetically sorted T cell population. Each sorted fraction had its genomic DNA isolated and then quantified by UV absorbance on a Nanodrop 2000c. The study at large found these results: Compared with non-shared clonotypes, the clonotypes found in all four sorted-subset donors had higher generation probabilities. Estimated clonotype richness was generally larger for naive than for memory subsets. When a handful of donors were compared, the shared fraction of clonotypes was 5% to 6.5% for naive CD4, approximately 3.5% for naive CD8, 2% to 2.5% for memory CD4, and 0.3% to 0.5% for memory CD8. The small number of donors limited the genetic and exposure-history diversity represented. Only blood was sampled, and tissue TCR repertoires likely differ from those in blood. Incomplete sequencing was indicated by rarefaction of sorted-subset datasets, despite the large sequencing depth. Pairwise subsampling indicated that sequencing depth was expected to affect the degree of clonotype sharing among donors.

Rearrangement joined TRBV7-8 to TRBJ2-7; 9 bases in the junction line up with TRBD2. The specimen was naive CD8+ T cells from PBMCs. This sample's cell subset or site label indicates: CD45RA+CCR7+. This TCR came from a man younger than 35 in good health. Some clones in this sample may be carry-over from other donors' samples. The encoded CDR3 is CASSELAGLVDEQYF. The DNA sequence follows: TGTGCCAGCAGCGAGCTAGCGGGATTAGTCGACGAGCAGTACTTC.